The clone carrying this TCR beta chain came up a few times. TCRdb passed the 5' RACE reads through MiXCR, listing each CDR3 protein once. This table holds about 340,000 distinct CDR3 sequences, roughly 4.3% found once. The data stem from a study of T cells after yellow fever vaccination. CDR3 length: 13 amino acids. V lost 8 bases and J lost 10; bases outside the gene matches: 9. Specimen: PBMCs, collected 5 days after the yellow fever booster vaccination. This chain uses TRBV12-3 or TRBV12-4 with TRBJ1-4; 8 nucleotides match TRBD1. The receptor's source is a man between 18 and 29 years old who received the YFV17D yellow fever vaccine. Here the CDR3 DNA reads TGTGCCAGCGGGCTACAGGGGGAGGGAAAACTGTTTTTT. Translating gives CASGLQGEGKLFF.